The 6 T cell receptor beta chains listed next were all sequenced from one sample in a study of blood T cell repertoires in COVID-19. Generated by immunoSEQ multiplex PCR, the TCRdb table keeps only in-frame clones and is missing some. Among some 200,000 clones listed, roughly 86% were seen once. The sample was peripheral blood. The receptor set was obtained from a man in his forties with active or convalescent COVID-19.

The chain recombines TRBV7-2 with TRBJ2-7, with 8 bases lining up with TRBD2. Germline V CDR1 and CDR2: SGHTA, FQGNSA. Unmatched junction bases numbered 1, after V lost 3 bases and J lost 0 bases. The CDR3 is 14 residues long. CDR3 amino acids: CASSFGGASYEQYF. The CDR3 coding sequence is TGTGCCAGCAGCTTCGGGGGGGCCTCCTACGAGCAGTACTTC. The full variable domain, rest sourced from reference TRBV7-2 and TRBJ2-7, is GAGVSQSPSNKVTEKGKDVELRCDPISGHTALYWYRQSLGQGLEFLIYFQGNSAPDKSGLPSDRFSAERTGGSVSTLTIQRTQQEDSAVYLCASSFGGASYEQYFGPGTRLTVT.

A note on this clone: Other DNA sequences within the sample encode an identical CDR3. This rearrangement joins TRBV5-1 to TRBJ1-2; TRBD1 might be the D (6 bases). Per germline, CDR1 SGHRS and CDR2 YFSETQ. With 0 bases removed from V and 3 bases from J, the gap between germline ends came to 12 bases. The CDR3 extends over 15 amino acids. The CDR3 DNA follows: TGCGCCAGCAGCTTGGTCGCAGGGGCCGACTATGGCTACACCTTC. It codes for CASSLVAGADYGYTF.

The rearrangement links TRBV19 to TRBJ1-2; 7 bases map to TRBD1. The CDR3 contains 15 residues. Germline V gives CDR1 LNHDA, CDR2 SQIVND (reference sequence). V was pared by 3 bases and J by 8 bases, with 12 bases of the junction left unmatched. The CDR3 coding sequence is TGTGCCAGTAGTATTTCCCGGGACAGCGCGCCCGGCTACACCTTC. The encoded protein is CASSISRDSAPGYTF.

The sample holds one count of this clone. This sequence joins TRBV30 and TRBJ2-2; no definite D call. Germline V CDR1 and CDR2: GTSNPN, SVGIG (reference sequence). V gave up 2 bases and J gave up 3 bases, with 7 bases separating them. This CDR3 is 13 amino acids long. In DNA form, the CDR3 reads TGTGCCTGGAGTCCCCTATACACCGGGGAGCTGTTTTTT. As protein: CAWSPLYTGELFF.

This chain joins TRBV7-8 and TRBJ2-1; D is possibly TRBD2 (5 bases). The CDR3 totals 13 residues. Looked up from germline, CDR1 is SGHVS and CDR2 is FQNEAQ. V was pared by 2 bases and J by 7 bases, with 9 bases between. CDR3 nucleotide sequence: TGTGCCAGCAGCTTACTCCGGGGTAATGAGCAGTTCTTC. It specifies CASSLLRGNEQFF.

The J gene is TRBJ1-6, the V gene TRBV11-1, with D possibly matching TRBD1 (5 bases). The CDR3 consists of 14 residues. Germline-derived CDR1 and CDR2 are SGHAT and FQDESV (reference sequence). V lost 5 bases to trimming and J lost 5 bases, with 10 bases between them. CDR3 loop: CASSAQGNNSPLHF. The CDR3 region has the DNA TGTGCCAGCAGCGCGCAGGGTAATAATTCACCCCTCCACTTT.